This TCR beta chain appears in the sequencing data of a study of blood T cell repertoires in COVID-19. Study-wide background: Samples representing acute and convalescent COVID-19 were sourced from the United States, Italy and Spain. T cells, B-cell-depleted T cells, or PBMCs provided the cDNA or gDNA that served as material.

V dropped 3 bases and J dropped 3; count of bases not matched to a gene: 7. Germline assignment: CDR1 LNHDA and CDR2 SQIVND (reference sequence). The CDR3 is 16 amino acids. Some clones are missing from TCRdb's copy, which holds only in-frame ones; the method was immunoSEQ multiplex PCR. The data contain about 86,000 clones, 80% to 85% of them seen just once; the ten biggest clones take up 30% to 35%. The receptor comes from a woman of 80 years or more with active or convalescent COVID-19. The rearrangement links TRBV19 to TRBJ2-7; 11 bases fit TRBD2. The sequencing input was peripheral blood. CDR3 sequence (DNA): TGTGCCAGTAGTATCGGCACTAGCGGGGGCAGCTACGAGCAGTACTTC. Protein sequence: CASSIGTSGGSYEQYF. The complete variable domain, with remaining parts taken from reference TRBV19 and TRBJ2-7, reads DGGITQSPKYLFRKEGQNVTLSCEQNLNHDAMYWYRQDPGQGLRLIYYSQIVNDFQKGDIAEGYSVSREKKESFPLTVTSAQKNPTAFYLCASSIGTSGGSYEQYFGPGTRLTVT.